The rows below give T cell receptor beta chains drawn from one sample of a study of blood T cell repertoires in COVID-19. The repertoire was sequenced with immunoSEQ multiplex PCR; TCRdb's copy has only in-frame clones and lacks some. The repertoire has approximately 250,000 clones, 75% to 90% of them found once; the top ten carry around 7.8%. Sequenced: peripheral blood. These receptors originate from a human donor in a cohort sampled during active COVID-19. Each CDR3 is given with its conserved first and last residue. D genes are given only for firm matches. A row's size may be missing; if present it is once, few, many or a size class.

>TRBV12-3/TRBV12-4|TRBJ2-7|NA|TRBD1
TGTGCCAGCAGTTTAGCTCGGACAGGGTTCCGCTTC
CASSLARTGFRF
>TRBV27|TRBJ2-7|NA|TRBD2
TGTGCCAGCAGTCTCCGCAGCGGGTCACGGGGGGTATACGAGCAGTACTTC
CASSLRSGSRGVYEQYF
>TRBV6-1|TRBJ1-5|few|NA
TGTGCCAGCAGTGAAGCGGGGGCGGGTGGGCCCCAGCATTTT
CASSEAGAGGPQHF
>TRBV18|TRBJ1-3|NA|NA
TGTGCCAGCTCACCAGGGAGCGATTTGGGAAACACCATATATTTT
CASSPGSDLGNTIYF
>TRBV4-3|TRBJ1-4|NA|TRBD1
TGCGCCAGCAGCCAAGCTGACAGGGCATTAGGTGAAAAACTGTTTTTT
CASSQADRALGEKLFF
>TRBV5-1|TRBJ2-7|NA|TRBD2
TGCGCCAGCAGCTACGTAGCGGGAGGGCCGCCGAGGGACGAGCAGTACTTC
CASSYVAGGPPRDEQYF
>TRBV25-1|TRBJ1-4|NA|NA
TGTGCCAGCAGCCCACGGACGTTAGGGGCTGAAAAACTGTTTTTT
CASSPRTLGAEKLFF
>TRBV5-6|TRBJ2-2|few|TRBD1
TGTGCCAGCAGCTTGGTGGGACAGGGCCACACCGGGGAGCTGTTTTTT
CASSLVGQGHTGELFF
>TRBV3-1/TRBV3-2|TRBJ2-3|NA|NA
TGTGCCGCCAGAAAGTCCTCCACAGATACGCAGTATTTT
CAARKSSTDTQYF
>TRBV5-1|TRBJ2-2|NA|TRBD2
TGCGCCAGCAGCTTGTGGAGGGGACTAATAGCCGGGGAGCTGTTTTTT
CASSLWRGLIAGELFF
>TRBV5-1|TRBJ2-3|NA|TRBD1
TGCGCCAGCAACAGGGGAGGCACAGATACGCAGTATTTT
CASNRGGTDTQYF
>TRBV5-1|TRBJ1-4|NA|TRBD1
TGCGCCAGCAGCCCCCCCGGGACAGGGCACGAAAAACTGTTTTTT
CASSPPGTGHEKLFF
>TRBV2|TRBJ1-6|NA|NA
TGTGCCAGCACGTTGAATTCACCCCTCCACTTT
CASTLNSPLHF
>TRBV27|TRBJ1-1|NA|NA
TGTGCCAGCAGTTTCCAGGGGATCTACATGAACACTGAAGCTTTCTTT
CASSFQGIYMNTEAFF
>TRBV10-1|TRBJ2-3|NA|TRBD2
TGCGCCAGCAGTAAAGGACTAGCGGGAGCAGATACGCAGTATTTT
CASSKGLAGADTQYF
>TRBV4-3|TRBJ2-5|NA|NA
TGCGCCAGCAGCCAGTTTGGGGGGAAATTAGAGACCCAGTACTTC
CASSQFGGKLETQYF
>TRBV5-8|TRBJ1-4|NA|NA
TGTGCCAGCAGCTTCGGGACAATCAATGAAAAACTGTTTTTT
CASSFGTINEKLFF
>TRBV3-1/TRBV3-2|TRBJ2-7|NA|NA
TGTGCCAGCAGCCAAGGTTTTGGCCATCTGAGGGCCTACGAGCAGTACTTC
CASSQGFGHLRAYEQYF
>TRBV4-1|TRBJ2-7|NA|NA
TGCGCCAGCAGCGACGAAGGACTGGGTGCCAGCGAGCAGTACTTC
CASSDEGLGASEQYF
>TRBV19|TRBJ2-7|few|TRBD2
TGTGCCAGTAGTCTAGCGGGGTCCTACGAGCAGTACTTC
CASSLAGSYEQYF
>TRBV3-1/TRBV3-2|TRBJ2-5|NA|NA
TGTGCCAGCAGCCAAGATGTTTCGAGAGAAGAGACCCAGTACTTC
CASSQDVSREETQYF
>TRBV4-1|TRBJ1-3|NA|NA
TGCGCCAGCAGCCAAGTGTCGACAGCTGGAAACACCATATATTTT
CASSQVSTAGNTIYF
>TRBV7-2|TRBJ2-7|once|TRBD1
TGTGCCAGCAGCTTCGACAGGGGGTATTCCTACGAGCAGTACTTC
CASSFDRGYSYEQYF
>TRBV7-9|TRBJ2-5|NA|TRBD2
TGTGCCAGCAGCTTACCCCCTCGACTAGCGGGAGGGAAAGAGACCCAGTACTTC
CASSLPPRLAGGKETQYF
>TRBV7-9|TRBJ1-3|NA|TRBD1
TGTGCCAGCAGCTTACTACAGGGGGCTCTGGTAAACACCATATATTTT
CASSLLQGALVNTIYF
>TRBV7-9|TRBJ2-7|NA|NA
TGTGCCAGCAGCCAACAGGGTTACGAGCAGTACTTC
CASSQQGYEQYF
>TRBV6-6|TRBJ1-5|once|TRBD1
TGTGCCAGCAGTTACTCGAAGGGACAGCTTCAGCCCCAGCATTTT
CASSYSKGQLQPQHF
>TRBV5-1|TRBJ2-5|NA|TRBD2
TGCGCCAGCAGCCGAGACATCGATCGGGGGGGGACCCAGTACTTC
CASSRDIDRGGTQYF
>TRBV6-6|TRBJ2-5|NA|TRBD2
TGTGCCAGCAGTTATGCTTCCACTAGCGGGGGGCACTTC
CASSYASTSGGHF
>TRBV18|TRBJ2-3|NA|TRBD1
TGTGCCAGCTCTCGGGACAGTTCTAGCACAGATACGCAGTATTTT
CASSRDSSSTDTQYF
>TRBV5-6|TRBJ1-5|NA|TRBD1
TGTGCCAGCAGCTCGCTCGGACAGGGTGTCGATCAGCCCCAGCATTTT
CASSSLGQGVDQPQHF
>TRBV5-4|TRBJ2-1|NA|TRBD1
TGTGCCAGCAGCTCTTGGAAGGGGGCGGCCTACAATGAGCAGTTCTTC
CASSSWKGAAYNEQFF
>TRBV5-1|TRBJ2-5|NA|NA
TGCGCCAGCAGCTTGGACCCGGACCAAGAGACCCAGTACTTC
CASSLDPDQETQYF
>TRBV2|TRBJ2-1|NA|TRBD2
TGTGCCATGAAAGGGGCTAGCGGGAGTCCCTACAATGAGCAGTTCTTC
CAMKGASGSPYNEQFF
>TRBV6-1|TRBJ2-5|NA|NA
TGTGCCAGCAGTGATGTTTCTGGTTCTAGCGCCCAGTACTTC
CASSDVSGSSAQYF
>TRBV5-1|TRBJ2-1|once|TRBD2
TGCGCCAGCAGCTTGGCGACTTTGGGGACTAGCGGGAGGGGTACCTACAATGAGCAGTTCTTC
CASSLATLGTSGRGTYNEQFF
>TRBV7-9|TRBJ1-1|NA|NA
TGTGCCAGCAGCTTGGGAGGACATAGTGAAGCTTTCTTT
CASSLGGHSEAFF
>TRBV7-6|TRBJ2-5|NA|TRBD2
TGTGCCAGCAGCTCGGGACTAGCGGGAGTTGGCGCAGAGACCCAGTACTTC
CASSSGLAGVGAETQYF
>TRBV4-2|TRBJ2-7|NA|NA
TGTGCCAGCAGCCAAGATCTACACGAGGGCTACGAGCAGTACTTC
CASSQDLHEGYEQYF
>TRBV4-3|TRBJ2-5|NA|NA
TGCGCCAGCAGCCAAGGCGTGTTAGAGACCCAGTACTTC
CASSQGVLETQYF
>TRBV5-5|TRBJ2-5|NA|TRBD2
TGTGCCAGCAGCTTATCGGGACGCGGGGGGGAAGAGACCCAGTACTTC
CASSLSGRGGEETQYF
>TRBV18|TRBJ1-5|NA|NA
TGTGCCAGCTCACCACGCCAGGGTGAAACTCAGCCCCAGCATTTT
CASSPRQGETQPQHF
>TRBV5-1|TRBJ2-7|NA|TRBD1
TGCGCCAGCAGCTTGGCCCGGGGTTTGGACAGGAAACCCTCCTACGAGCAGTACTTC
CASSLARGLDRKPSYEQYF
>TRBV28|TRBJ2-3|NA|NA
TGTGCCAGCAGTGATAAGGCGGCTAGCACAGATACGCAGTATTTT
CASSDKAASTDTQYF
>TRBV19|TRBJ2-1|NA|TRBD1
TGTGCCAGTAGTCCAAGGACAGGGAGCTACAATGAGCAGTTCTTC
CASSPRTGSYNEQFF
>TRBV9|TRBJ1-3|NA|NA
TGTGCCAGCAGCGTAGACTCCAGGGGAGGAAACACCATATATTTT
CASSVDSRGGNTIYF
>TRBV6-1|TRBJ2-7|NA|TRBD2
TGTGCCAGCAGTGAAGCAACTAGCGGGGGGTACGAGCAGTACTTC
CASSEATSGGYEQYF
>TRBV5-5|TRBJ2-1|NA|TRBD1
TGTGCCAGCAGGGAACTCCCCGGGACAGGGGGCCCGATCTCCTACAATGAGCAGTTCTTC
CASRELPGTGGPISYNEQFF
>TRBV5-1|TRBJ2-7|NA|TRBD2
TGCGCCAGCAGATCTGAGCGGGGATCCTACGAGCAGTACTTC
CASRSERGSYEQYF
>TRBV7-3|TRBJ2-3|NA|NA
TGTGCCAGCAGCTTAGGGAGCGGGCGCACAGATACGCAGTATTTT
CASSLGSGRTDTQYF
>TRBV24-1|TRBJ2-7|NA|TRBD2
TGTGCCACCAGTGATTCAAGGGAGGGTTCAAATCAGCAGTACTTC
CATSDSREGSNQQYF
>TRBV7-8|TRBJ2-2|NA|TRBD2
TGTGCCAGCAGACCTGTGGGGGGTCGGACTAGCGGGAGAGTCTCCGGGGAGCTGTTTTTT
CASRPVGGRTSGRVSGELFF
>TRBV4-3|TRBJ2-1|NA|TRBD2
TGCGCCAGCAGCCCTTCTAGCGGGGGGATCTACAATGAGCAGTTCTTC
CASSPSSGGIYNEQFF
>TRBV7-8|TRBJ2-2|NA|NA
TGTGCCTGGGCGATTACCACCGGGGAGCTGTTTTTT
CAWAITTGELFF
>TRBV11-2|TRBJ2-7|NA|TRBD2
TGTGCCAGCAGCTTGACTAGCGGGGCCTACGAGCAGTACTTC
CASSLTSGAYEQYF
>TRBV4-1|TRBJ2-7|once|TRBD2
TGCGCCAGCAGCCAAGTCGGACTAGCGGGAATGACGTGGGAGCAGTACTTC
CASSQVGLAGMTWEQYF
>TRBV27|TRBJ2-3|NA|NA
TGTGCCAGCAGCAGTTGGGGCAACACAGATACGCAGTATTTT
CASSSWGNTDTQYF
>TRBV5-6|TRBJ2-5|once|NA
TGTGCCAGCAGCCTGGGTGCCGGGGTAGAGACCCAGTACTTC
CASSLGAGVETQYF
>TRBV9|TRBJ2-1|once|NA
TGTGCCAGCAGCGAACCTAGCCCCTGGCAGTTCTTC
CASSEPSPWQFF
>TRBV5-4|TRBJ2-5|NA|TRBD2
TGTGCCAGCACTTCGGGTCTAGCGGGGGGCGGGGAGACCCAGTACTTC
CASTSGLAGGGETQYF